The 13 T cell receptor beta chains in this list originate from one sample, sequenced in a study of blood T cells in healthy people across ages. Next came a second PCR, run for roughly 6 to 11 cycles, which used a sample-barcoded 5' primer along with a J-beta primer mix. TCRdb analysed the 5' RACE reads with MiXCR anew, one entry per CDR3 protein. The sample records 550,000 to 650,000 distinct CDR3 sequences, approximately 30% being singletons. Sample: blood. The receptors were gathered from an elderly woman in good health.

This clonotype occurred a few times. The chain links TRBV4-3 to TRBJ2-2, with a weak D call TRBD2 (7 bases). This CDR3 comprises 16 residues. Germline lookup yields CDR1 LGHNA and CDR2 YSLEER. V lost 1 base to trimming and J lost 5 bases, with 14 bases between them. This CDR3 is CASSQGRGAQTGELFF. The DNA of the CDR3 is TGCGCCAGCAGCCAAGGTCGGGGGGCGCAAACCGGGGAGCTGTTTTTT.

A few counts support this clonotype. J is TRBJ1-1 and V is TRBV2; D is uncertain. Trimming shortened V by 2 bases and J by 5 bases, and 15 bases separated the two germline ends. The CDR3 runs to 15 residues. Looked up from germline, CDR1 is SNHLY and CDR2 is FYNNEI. The CDR3 here is CASSEYVSIGTEAFF. The CDR3 nucleotides read TGTGCCAGCAGTGAATACGTATCGATCGGGACTGAAGCTTTCTTT.

This clonotype was counted many times. The genes are TRBV6-2 or TRBV6-3 and TRBJ1-1, with unresolved D. From germline, CDR1 is MNHEY and CDR2 SVGEGT. The CDR3 length is 16 residues. V was pared by 0 bases and J by 6 bases, with 17 bases between. The CDR3 protein is CASSYSTSNSKPEAFF. The CDR3 DNA reads as TGTGCCAGCAGTTACTCGACATCAAATTCAAAGCCTGAAGCTTTCTTT.

CDR3 in DNA: TGCAGTGCTCCGATCTCGGGTGACAAAAACATTCAGTACTTC. It yields the protein CSAPISGDKNIQYF. This chain connects TRBV20-1 to TRBJ2-4, with D unclear. This CDR3 region has 14 residues. Looked up from germline, CDR1 is DFQATT and CDR2 is SNEGSKA (reference sequence). Deletions cut 5 bases from V and 3 bases from J, with 14 bases between.

The J gene is TRBJ1-5, the V gene TRBV20-1; tentatively, D is TRBD1 (6 bases). This CDR3 comprises 14 residues. Trimming removed 6 bases at V and 5 bases at J, with 17 bases between. Germline V gives CDR1 DFQATT, CDR2 SNEGSKA (reference sequence). The CDR3 loop reads CSASTGFAHQPQHF. The CDR3 DNA reads TGCAGTGCATCGACAGGTTTTGCTCATCAGCCCCAGCATTTT.

Only a few counts were recorded for this clonotype. This CDR3 reads CASSLHKEVLNQPQHF. DNA of the CDR3: TGTGCCAGCAGCTTGCATAAAGAGGTACTTAATCAGCCCCAGCATTTT. The chain carries TRBV5-8 and TRBJ1-5; D is unresolved. The germline V gene encodes CDR1 SGHTS and CDR2 YDEGEE. V gave up 1 base and J gave up 4 bases, with 15 bases separating them. The CDR3 is 16 residues long. The variable domain in full, completed from reference TRBV5-8 and TRBJ1-5, reads EAGVTQSPTHLIKTRGQQATLRCSPISGHTSVYWYQQALGLGLQFLLWYDEGEERNRGNFPPRFSGRQFPNYSSELNVNALELEDSALYLCASSLHKEVLNQPQHFGDGTRLSIL.

This clonotype was seen ten or more times. The chain links TRBV7-3 to TRBJ1-1, with D unclear. Per germline, CDR1 SGHTA and CDR2 FQGTGA. V was shortened by 6 bases and J by 2 bases, with 13 bases between the two germline ends. This CDR3 is built from 14 residues. CDR3 region: CASSSLGDNTEAFF. CDR3 sequence (DNA): TGTGCCAGCAGTTCCCTCGGGGATAACACTGAAGCTTTCTTT.

This clonotype has a count of ten or more. The genes are TRBV7-9 and TRBJ1-1, with 7 bases identical to TRBD1. V shed 5 bases and J 0 bases; nucleotides not matched to a gene: 6. This CDR3 spans 15 amino acids. Germline lookup yields CDR1 SEHNR and CDR2 FQNEAQ (reference sequence). CDR3 DNA sequence: TGTGCCAGCAGCCCGCCAGGACAGGTGAACACTGAAGCTTTCTTT. Its translation is CASSPPGQVNTEAFF.

This clonotype turned up a few times. The V call is TRBV7-2, the J call TRBJ2-2, with 12 bases aligning to TRBD2. The CDR3 has 17 amino acids. The V gene's germline CDR1 is SGHTA and CDR2 FQGNSA. V shed 5 bases and J 4 bases; nucleotides not matched to a gene: 8. The chain's CDR3 is CASSDASGGAGTGELFF. CDR3 nucleotide sequence: TGTGCCAGCAGCGATGCTAGCGGGGGGGCCGGCACCGGGGAGCTGTTTTTT.

A word on this clonotype: A much larger clonotype is one base distant, so this may be a read error. The V gene is TRBV5-1, the J gene TRBJ2-1; D may correspond to TRBD1 or TRBD2 (6 bases each). Germline V gene lookup returns CDR1 SGHRS and CDR2 YFSETQ. The length of the CDR3 is 15 residues. Trimming pared 4 bases from V and 2 bases from J, leaving 13 bases between. DNA for the CDR3: TGCGCCAGCAGCCCTTGGGGGGCCGCCTACAATGAGCAGTTCTTC. Translating it yields CASSPWGAAYNEQFF.

Many counts were recorded for this clonotype. The CDR3 coding sequence is TGTGCCAGCAGGGACAGGGGGCCCCGCACAGATACGCAGTATTTT. Amino acids: CASRDRGPRTDTQYF. This chain joins TRBV7-8 and TRBJ2-3, with 11 bases that match TRBD1. The V segment lost 6 bases and the J segment 1 base; nucleotides outside the gene matches: 3. CDR1 SGHVS and CDR2 FQNEAQ come from the germline V gene. CDR3 length: 15 amino acids.

This clonotype was seen many times. This chain uses TRBV7-2 with TRBJ2-3; D might be TRBD1 or TRBD2, each matching 8 bases. This CDR3 region has 17 residues. In germline, CDR1 is SGHTA, CDR2 FQGNSA. V was clipped by 4 bases and J by 3 bases, with 20 bases between them. The CDR3 spells CASSSPGGGGRTDTQYF. The CDR3 DNA sequence: TGTGCCAGCAGCTCCCCAGGGGGCGGGGGGAGGACAGATACGCAGTATTTT.

The chain employs TRBV7-3 and TRBJ2-1; D not resolved. Deletions cut 0 bases from V and 10 bases from J, with 10 bases between. The CDR3 has 13 residues. CDR1 is SGHTA, CDR2 FQGTGA, per germline. CDR3 sequence: CASSLTIVGEQFF. The CDR3 nucleotides are TGTGCCAGCAGCTTAACAATAGTGGGAGAGCAGTTCTTC.